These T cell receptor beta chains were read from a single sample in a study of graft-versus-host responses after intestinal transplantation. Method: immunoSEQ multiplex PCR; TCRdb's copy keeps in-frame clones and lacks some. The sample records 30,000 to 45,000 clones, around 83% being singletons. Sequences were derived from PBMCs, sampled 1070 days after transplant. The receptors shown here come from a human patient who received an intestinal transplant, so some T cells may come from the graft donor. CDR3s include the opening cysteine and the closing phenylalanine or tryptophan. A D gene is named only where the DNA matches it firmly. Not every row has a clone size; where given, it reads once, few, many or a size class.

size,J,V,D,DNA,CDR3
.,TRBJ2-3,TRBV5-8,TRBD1,TGTGCCAGCAGTTCCGGGACAGGGTCAGATACGCAGTATTTT,CASSSGTGSDTQYF
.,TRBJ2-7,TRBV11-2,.,TGTGCCAGCAGCTTAGGCAGGGTGTTCTACGAGCAGTACTTC,CASSLGRVFYEQYF
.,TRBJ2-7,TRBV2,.,TGTGCCAGCAGTGGGGGGCCCGATTACGAGCAGTACTTC,CASSGGPDYEQYF
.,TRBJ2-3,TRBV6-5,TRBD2,TGTGCCAGCAGGGAAACTAGCGGGGCACCGGGTACGCAGTATTTT,CASRETSGAPGTQYF
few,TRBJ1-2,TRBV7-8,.,TGTGCCAGCAGCTTAGGTGGAGGCTTCTATGGCTACACCTTC,CASSLGGGFYGYTF
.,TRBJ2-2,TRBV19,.,TGTGCCAGTAGTATCCAACAGGCCGACACCGGGGAGCTGTTTTTT,CASSIQQADTGELFF
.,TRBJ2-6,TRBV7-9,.,TGTGCCAGCAGCTTATCGGCGGGGCTGGGGGCCAACGTCCTGACTTTC,CASSLSAGLGANVLTF
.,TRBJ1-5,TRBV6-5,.,TGTGCCAGCAGTTATACCCACAGGTCAAATCAGCCCCAGCATTTT,CASSYTHRSNQPQHF
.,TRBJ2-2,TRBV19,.,TGTGCCAGTAGTATCCAGGGCGGGGAGCTGTTTTTT,CASSIQGGELFF
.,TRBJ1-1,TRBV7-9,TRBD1,TGTGCCAGCAGCCTTAGACAGGGGGGCACTGAAGCTTTCTTT,CASSLRQGGTEAFF
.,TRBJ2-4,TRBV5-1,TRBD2,TGCGCCAGCAGCCCGCATGGGACTAGCGGGCCCCTAGGCGCCAAAAACATTCAGTACTTC,CASSPHGTSGPLGAKNIQYF
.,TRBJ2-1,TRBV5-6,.,TGTGCCAGCAGCTTGACAGCCAGCTCCTACAATGAGCAGTTCTTC,CASSLTASSYNEQFF
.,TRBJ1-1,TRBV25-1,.,TGTGCCAGCAGTGAATCCTCATACAAAGCTTTCTTT,CASSESSYKAFF
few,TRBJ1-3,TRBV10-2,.,TGCGCCAGCAGTGACAGCTTTGGAAACACCATATATTTT,CASSDSFGNTIYF
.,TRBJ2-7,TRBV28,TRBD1,TGTGCCAGCAGCCCAAACAGGGGTCTAAGCTCCTACGAGCAGTACTTC,CASSPNRGLSSYEQYF
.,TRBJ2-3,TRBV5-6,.,TGTGCCAGCAGTTCCGGACCTCGGAGCCCAGATACGCAGTATTTT,CASSSGPRSPDTQYF
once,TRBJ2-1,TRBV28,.,TGTGCCAGCAGTTATTCCAGGGTCTACAATGAGCAGTTCTTC,CASSYSRVYNEQFF
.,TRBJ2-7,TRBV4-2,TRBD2,TGTGCCAGCAGCCAAGCTCTTACTAGCGGGAGGCGGCACGAGCAGTACTTC,CASSQALTSGRRHEQYF
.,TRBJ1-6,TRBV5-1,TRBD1,TGCGCCAGCAGACGGGACAGGGGTGAGTCACCCCTCCACTTT,CASRRDRGESPLHF
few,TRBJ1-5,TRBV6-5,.,TGTGCCAGCAGTTCAAACAGCAATCAGCCCCAGCATTTT,CASSSNSNQPQHF
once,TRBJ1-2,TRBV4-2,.,TGTGCCAGCAGGGATCCAGGGGTTCGCGGCTACACCTTC,CASRDPGVRGYTF
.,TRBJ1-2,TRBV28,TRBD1,TGTGCCAGCAGTTGGGGACAGAACTATGGCTACACCTTC,CASSWGQNYGYTF
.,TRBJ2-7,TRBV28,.,TGTGCCAGCAGTTTGGCCGCGGGGGCGTACGAGCAGTACTTC,CASSLAAGAYEQYF
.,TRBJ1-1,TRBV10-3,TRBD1,TGTGCCATCGCCAGACAGGGACAGCGGAACACTGAAGCTTTCTTT,CAIARQGQRNTEAFF
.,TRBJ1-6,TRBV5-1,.,TGCGCCAGCAGCTTGGACCCCAATTCACCCCTCCACTTT,CASSLDPNSPLHF
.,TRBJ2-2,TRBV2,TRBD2,TGTGCCAGCAGTGACCAGCGGGGCTACACCGGGGAGCTGTTTTTT,CASSDQRGYTGELFF
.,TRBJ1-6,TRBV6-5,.,TGTGCCAGCAGCCCGAAACAGGAGAATTCACCCCTCCACTTT,CASSPKQENSPLHF
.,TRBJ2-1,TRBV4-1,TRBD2,TGCGCCAGCAGCCAATCGCGGGGGGACGATGAGCAGTTCTTC,CASSQSRGDDEQFF
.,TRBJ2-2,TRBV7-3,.,TGTGCCAGCAGCTTAATGGTCGGCGACACCGGGGAGCTGTTTTTT,CASSLMVGDTGELFF
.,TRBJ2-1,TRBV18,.,TGTGCCAGCTCACCTCAGCATCCCCGCCTCTCCTACAATGAGCAGTTCTTC,CASSPQHPRLSYNEQFF
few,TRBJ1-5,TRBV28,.,TGTGCCTCGCGAGGGGGTAGTCAGCCCCAGCATTTT,CASRGGSQPQHF
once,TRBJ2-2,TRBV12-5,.,TGTGCTAGTGGTTTGGGGACCAACACCGGGGAGCTGTTTTTT,CASGLGTNTGELFF
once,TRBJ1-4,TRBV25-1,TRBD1,TGTGCCAGCGGACGCTCAGGGGGCGGTGAAAAACTGTTTTTT,CASGRSGGGEKLFF
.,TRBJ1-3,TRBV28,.,TGTGCCAGCAGTTTTTCGGGGTTTCCGGGATCCGGAAACACCATATATTTT,CASSFSGFPGSGNTIYF
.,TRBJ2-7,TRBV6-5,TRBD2,TGTGCCAGCAGTCACCTAGCGGGAGCCTACGAGCAGTACTTC,CASSHLAGAYEQYF
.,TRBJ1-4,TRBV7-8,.,TGTGCCAGCAGCTTAAGGGGAGGGGGGACTAATGAAAAACTGTTTTTT,CASSLRGGGTNEKLFF
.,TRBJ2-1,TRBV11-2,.,TGTGCCACGAGTGTCGTCATCAATGAGCAGTTCTTC,CATSVVINEQFF
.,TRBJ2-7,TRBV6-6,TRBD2,TGTGCCAGCAGTTTTAGCAGCGGGGGGAACTCCTACGAGCAGTACTTC,CASSFSSGGNSYEQYF
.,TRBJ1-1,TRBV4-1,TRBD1,TGCGCCAGCAGCCAAGTACAGGGGCCCGTCCAAGCTTTCTTT,CASSQVQGPVQAFF
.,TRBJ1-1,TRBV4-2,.,TGTGCCAGCAGCCAAGATCGATTCGGGCGGACTGAAGCTTTCTTT,CASSQDRFGRTEAFF
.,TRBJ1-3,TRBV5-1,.,TGCGCCAGCAGTTCAGGCGCTGGAAACACCATATATTTT,CASSSGAGNTIYF
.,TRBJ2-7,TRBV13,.,TGTGCCAGCAGCTCGGGACGGTCATACGAGCAGTACTTC,CASSSGRSYEQYF
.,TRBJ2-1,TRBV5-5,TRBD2,TGTGCCAGCAGCTTCTACGGGACTAGGTTAGATGAGCAGTTCTTC,CASSFYGTRLDEQFF
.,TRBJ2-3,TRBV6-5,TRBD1,TGTGCCAGCAGCCGCTATGGGACAGAGACAGATACGCAGTATTTT,CASSRYGTETDTQYF
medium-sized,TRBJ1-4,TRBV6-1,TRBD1,TGTGCCAGCAGTGAATTGGACGACAGGGCCGAAAAACTGTTTTTT,CASSELDDRAEKLFF
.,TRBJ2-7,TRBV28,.,TGTGCCAGCTATGGGCTGCGGGTAAGCTCCTACGAGCAGTACTTC,CASYGLRVSSYEQYF
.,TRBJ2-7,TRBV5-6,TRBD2,TGTGCCAGCACCAATTGGGGGGGTCTCTCCTACGAGCAGTACTTC,CASTNWGGLSYEQYF
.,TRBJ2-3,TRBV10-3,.,TGTGCCATCAGGGGGGGGGCCGACCTCACAGATACGCAGTATTTT,CAIRGGADLTDTQYF
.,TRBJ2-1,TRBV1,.,TGCACCAGGCCGGGACTGCCCCCCAATGAGCAGTTCTTC,CTRPGLPPNEQFF
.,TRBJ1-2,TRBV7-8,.,TGTGCCAGCAGCTTACTGATGAAGACAGACAGTTATGGCTACACCTTC,CASSLLMKTDSYGYTF
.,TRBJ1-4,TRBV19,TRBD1,TGTGCCAGTAGTCACCGGGGACACAGGGGTTGGGGACTGTTTTTT,CASSHRGHRGWGLFF
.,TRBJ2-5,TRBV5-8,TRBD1,TGTGCCAGCAGCCAAACAGGGGTGGGCCGAGAGACCCAGTACTTC,CASSQTGVGRETQYF
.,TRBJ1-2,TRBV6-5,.,TGTGCCAGCAAGGACAGCAACCTTAACTATGGCTACACCTTC,CASKDSNLNYGYTF
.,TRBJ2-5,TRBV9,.,TGTGCCAGCAGCGTTACAGGGTCGGGGGAGACCCAGTACTTC,CASSVTGSGETQYF
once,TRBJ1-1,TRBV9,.,TGTGCCAGCAGCGTTCAGGGTAGCACTGAAGCTTTCTTT,CASSVQGSTEAFF